The text below deals with one T cell receptor beta chain. The antigen remains undetermined. This entry is derived from a study of shared clonotypes between healthy human individuals. Regarding the study as a whole: Non-shared clonotypes had lower generation probabilities than clonotypes shared by all four sorted-subset donors.

Germline CDR1 SGHNT, CDR2 YYREEE (reference sequence). This CDR3 spans 16 amino acids. V was pared by 2 bases and J by 2 bases, with 8 bases of the junction left unmatched. Several immunoSEQ 96-well plates shared each subset's DNA, each plate a replicate. Profiled with immunoSEQ multiplex PCR; TCRdb holds only in-frame clones, not every one. The repertoire includes approximately 980,000 clones, over 60% of them detected once, and nearly 1.5% sits in the top ten. Sequenced: memory CD4+ T cells sorted from blood. Subset here: CD45RA-negative fraction. The chain carries TRBV5-4 and TRBJ2-5, with 8 bases aligning to TRBD2. This receptor was obtained from a man between 18 and 29 years old in good health. In DNA form, the CDR3 reads TGTGCCAGCAGCTTTACTAGCGGAACCGGACAAGAGACCCAGTACTTC. It encodes CASSFTSGTGQETQYF.